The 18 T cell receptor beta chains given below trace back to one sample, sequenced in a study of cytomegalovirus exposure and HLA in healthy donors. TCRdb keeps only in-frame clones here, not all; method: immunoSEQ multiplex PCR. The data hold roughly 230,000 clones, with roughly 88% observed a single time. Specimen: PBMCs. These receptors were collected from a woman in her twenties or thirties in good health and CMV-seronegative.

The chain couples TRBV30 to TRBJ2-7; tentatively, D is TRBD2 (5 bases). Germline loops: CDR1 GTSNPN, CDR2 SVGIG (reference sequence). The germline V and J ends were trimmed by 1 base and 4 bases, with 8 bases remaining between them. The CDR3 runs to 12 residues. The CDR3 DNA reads TGTGCCTGGAGTGCCTTAGCGTACGAGCAGTACTTC. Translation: CAWSALAYEQYF.

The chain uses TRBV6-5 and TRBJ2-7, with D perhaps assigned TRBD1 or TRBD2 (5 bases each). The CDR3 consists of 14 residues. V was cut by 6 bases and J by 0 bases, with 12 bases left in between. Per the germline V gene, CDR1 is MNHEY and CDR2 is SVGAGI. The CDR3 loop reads CASRRDRSSYEQYF. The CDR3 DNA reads TGTGCCAGCAGAAGGGACCGGAGCTCCTACGAGCAGTACTTC.

CDR3 DNA: TGTGCCAGCAGCCGATTGACAGGGCGGGATCTGGGCGAGCAGTACTTC. This sequence encodes CASSRLTGRDLGEQYF. V usage is TRBV11-3 and J usage is TRBJ2-7; tentatively, D is TRBD1 (7 bases). The CDR3 is made up of 16 amino acids. Deletions cut 5 bases from V and 6 bases from J, with 23 bases between. CDR1 and CDR2 (germline): SGHNT, YENEEA.

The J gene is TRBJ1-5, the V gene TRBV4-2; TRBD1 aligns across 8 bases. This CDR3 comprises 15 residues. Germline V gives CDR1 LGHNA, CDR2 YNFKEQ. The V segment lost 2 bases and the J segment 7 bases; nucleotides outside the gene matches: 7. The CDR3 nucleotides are TGTGCCAGCAGCCAACGGACAGGGTTCGGCCAGCCCCAGCATTTT. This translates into CASSQRTGFGQPQHF.

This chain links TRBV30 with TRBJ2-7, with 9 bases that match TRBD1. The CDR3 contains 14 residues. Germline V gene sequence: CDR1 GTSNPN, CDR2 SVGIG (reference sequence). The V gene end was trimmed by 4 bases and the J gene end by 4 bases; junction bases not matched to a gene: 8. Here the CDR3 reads CAWKSPGQGYEQYF. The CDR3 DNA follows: TGTGCCTGGAAGAGTCCGGGACAGGGTTACGAGCAGTACTTC.

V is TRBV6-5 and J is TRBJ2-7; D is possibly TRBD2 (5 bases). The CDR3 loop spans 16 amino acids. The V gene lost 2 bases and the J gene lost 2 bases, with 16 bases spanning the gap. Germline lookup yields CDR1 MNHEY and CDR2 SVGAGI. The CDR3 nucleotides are TGTGCCAGCAGTTACGATCGCTTCGGAGGTCCCTACGAGCAGTACTTC. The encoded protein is CASSYDRFGGPYEQYF.

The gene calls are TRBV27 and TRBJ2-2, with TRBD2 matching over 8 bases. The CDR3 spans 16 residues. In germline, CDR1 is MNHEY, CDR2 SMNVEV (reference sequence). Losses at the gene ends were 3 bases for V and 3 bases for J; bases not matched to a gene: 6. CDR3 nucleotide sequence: TGTGCCAGCAGTTTTGTCGGGAGGGCCGACACCGGGGAGCTGTTTTTT. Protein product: CASSFVGRADTGELFF.

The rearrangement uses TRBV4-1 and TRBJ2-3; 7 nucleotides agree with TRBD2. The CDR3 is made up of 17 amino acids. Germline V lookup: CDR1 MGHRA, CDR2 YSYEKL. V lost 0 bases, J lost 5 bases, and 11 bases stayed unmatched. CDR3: CASSQEVVAGVGDTQYF. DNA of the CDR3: TGCGCCAGCAGCCAAGAGGTGGTGGCGGGAGTCGGAGATACGCAGTATTTT.

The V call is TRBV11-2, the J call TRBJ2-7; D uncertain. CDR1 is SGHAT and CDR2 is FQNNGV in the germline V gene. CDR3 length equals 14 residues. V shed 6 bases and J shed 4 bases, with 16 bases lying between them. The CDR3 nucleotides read TGTGCCAGCAGTCCTCCCCCTGGGCTGTACGAGCAGTACTTC. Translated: CASSPPPGLYEQYF. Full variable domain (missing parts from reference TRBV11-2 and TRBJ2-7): EAGVAQSPRYKIIEKRQSVAFWCNPISGHATLYWYQQILGQGPKLLIQFQNNGVVDDSQLPKDRFSAERLKGVDSTLKIQPAKLEDSAVYLCASSPPPGLYEQYFGPGTRLTVT.

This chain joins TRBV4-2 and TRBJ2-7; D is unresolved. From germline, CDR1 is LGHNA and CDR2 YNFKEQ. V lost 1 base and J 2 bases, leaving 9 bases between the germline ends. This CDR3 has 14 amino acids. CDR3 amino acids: CASSQGLNPYEQYF. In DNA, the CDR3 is TGTGCCAGCAGCCAAGGTCTTAACCCCTACGAGCAGTACTTC.

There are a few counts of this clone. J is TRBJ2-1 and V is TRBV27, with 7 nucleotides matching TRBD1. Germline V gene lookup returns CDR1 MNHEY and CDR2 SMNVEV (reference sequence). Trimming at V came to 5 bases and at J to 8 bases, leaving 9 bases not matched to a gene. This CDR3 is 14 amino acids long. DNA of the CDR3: TGTGCCAGCAGTCTCCGGGACAGTTTGGATGAGCAGTTCTTC. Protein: CASSLRDSLDEQFF.

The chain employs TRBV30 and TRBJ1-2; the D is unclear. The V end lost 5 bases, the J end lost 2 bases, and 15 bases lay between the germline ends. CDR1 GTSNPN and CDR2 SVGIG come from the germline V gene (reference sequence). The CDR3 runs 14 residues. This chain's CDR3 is CAWLPLAVNYGYTF. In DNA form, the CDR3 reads TGTGCCTGGCTCCCACTGGCCGTGAACTATGGCTACACCTTC.

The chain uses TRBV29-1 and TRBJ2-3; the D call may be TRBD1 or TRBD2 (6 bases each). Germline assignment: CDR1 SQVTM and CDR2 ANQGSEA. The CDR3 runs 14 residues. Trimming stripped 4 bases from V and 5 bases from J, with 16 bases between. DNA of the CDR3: TGCAGCGTTGGAGGCGGGAAGGGGGGAGATACGCAGTATTTT. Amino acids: CSVGGGKGGDTQYF.

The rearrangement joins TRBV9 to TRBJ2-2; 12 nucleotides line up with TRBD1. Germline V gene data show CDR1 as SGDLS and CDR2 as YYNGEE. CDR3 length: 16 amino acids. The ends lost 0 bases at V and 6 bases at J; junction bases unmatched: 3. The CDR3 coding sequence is TGTGCCAGCAGCGTAGGGGACAGGGGGCAGTCCGGGGAGCTGTTTTTT. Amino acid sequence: CASSVGDRGQSGELFF.

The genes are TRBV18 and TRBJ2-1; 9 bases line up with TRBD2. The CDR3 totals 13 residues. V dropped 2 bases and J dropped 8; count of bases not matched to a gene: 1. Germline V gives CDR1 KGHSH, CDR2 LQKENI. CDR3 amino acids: CASSPLAGDEQFF. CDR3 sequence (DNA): TGTGCCAGCTCACCATTAGCGGGGGATGAGCAGTTCTTC.

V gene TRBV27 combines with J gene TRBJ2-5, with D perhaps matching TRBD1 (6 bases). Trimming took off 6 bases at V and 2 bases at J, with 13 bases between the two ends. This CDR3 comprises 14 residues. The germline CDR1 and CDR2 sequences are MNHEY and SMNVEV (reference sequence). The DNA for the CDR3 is TGTGCCAGCAGCTCGCTAGACAGGCAAGAGACCCAGTACTTC. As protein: CASSSLDRQETQYF.

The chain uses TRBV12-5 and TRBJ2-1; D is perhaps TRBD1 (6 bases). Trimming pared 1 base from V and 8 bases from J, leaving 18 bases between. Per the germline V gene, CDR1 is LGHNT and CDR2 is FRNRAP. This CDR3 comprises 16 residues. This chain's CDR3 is CASGLAARGPRDEQFF. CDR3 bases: TGTGCTAGTGGTTTGGCGGCCAGGGGCCCGAGGGATGAGCAGTTCTTC.

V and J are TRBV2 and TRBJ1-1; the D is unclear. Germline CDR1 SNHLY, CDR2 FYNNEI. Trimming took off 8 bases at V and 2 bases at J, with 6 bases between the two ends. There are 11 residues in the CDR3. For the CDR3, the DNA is TGTGCCAGCCCCGGAAACACTGAAGCTTTCTTT. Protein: CASPGNTEAFF.